These 7 T cell receptor beta chains were all obtained from the same sample, sequenced in a study of shared clonotypes between healthy human individuals. Only in-frame clones appear in the TCRdb table, and some are missing; sequencing was by immunoSEQ multiplex PCR. Here the sample spans roughly 490,000 clones, over 60% being singletons. Sample: PBMCs. All receptors derive from a woman aged 40 to 50 in good health. Some clones in this sample may be carry-over from other donors' samples.

Turning to this clone: In the same sample, other DNA sequences code for this CDR3. The chain joins TRBV28 to TRBJ2-2, with D unclear. Germline-derived CDR1 and CDR2 are MDHEN and SYDVKM. V was trimmed by 0 bases and J by 2 bases, leaving 10 bases between them. The CDR3 runs to 16 residues. Here the CDR3 DNA reads TGTGCCAGCAGTTTATGGACCGTCACAAACACCGGGGAGCTGTTTTTT. It specifies CASSLWTVTNTGELFF.

The J gene is TRBJ2-5, the V gene TRBV6-1; 10 bases fit TRBD1. V lost 3 bases and J lost 6; bases outside the gene matches: 16. This CDR3 has 18 amino acids. The germline V gene has CDR1 MNHNS and CDR2 SASEGT. The CDR3 region has the DNA TGTGCCAGCAGTGATGACAGGGGGCTGGGCGGGAGGATCCAGACCCAGTACTTC. It codes for CASSDDRGLGGRIQTQYF.

This chain uses TRBV5-4 with TRBJ2-1; D gene ambiguous. The CDR3 contains 13 residues. With 1 base removed from V and 3 bases from J, the gap between germline ends came to 5 bases. Germline CDR1 is SGHNT and CDR2 is YYREEE (reference sequence). CDR3 loop: CASSLPGYNEQFF. CDR3 nucleotide sequence: TGTGCCAGCAGCTTGCCAGGCTACAATGAGCAGTTCTTC. Together with reference TRBV5-4 and TRBJ2-1, the CDR3 gives the full variable domain: ETGVTQSPTHLIKTRGQQVTLRCSSQSGHNTVSWYQQALGQGPQFIFQYYREEENGRGNFPPRFSGLQFPNYSSELNVNALELDDSALYLCASSLPGYNEQFFGPGTRLTVL.

The genes are TRBV27 and TRBJ2-1, with D unclear. Per germline, CDR1 MNHEY and CDR2 SMNVEV (reference sequence). Between the trimmed V and J ends, which lost 6 bases and 6 bases, there was a span of 15 bases. The CDR3 runs 14 residues. The CDR3 spells CASRPLGVVNEQFF. The CDR3 bases are TGTGCCAGCAGACCCCTTGGGGTGGTCAATGAGCAGTTCTTC.

This clone was observed many times. The V gene is TRBV5-1, the J gene TRBJ1-2; D uncertain. The length of the CDR3 is 13 residues. Trimming removed 5 bases at V and 0 bases at J, with 8 bases between. Germline loops: CDR1 SGHRS, CDR2 YFSETQ. This CDR3 is CASRRESNYGYTF. CDR3 DNA sequence: TGCGCCAGCAGGAGGGAGTCTAACTATGGCTACACCTTC.

A few counts support this clone. The genes are TRBV25-1 and TRBJ1-1; D gene ambiguous. The CDR3 runs 11 residues. V dropped 8 bases and J dropped 4 bases, with 8 bases sitting between them. Germline V lookup: CDR1 MGHDK, CDR2 SYGVNS. The CDR3 loop reads CASGPTTEAFF. The CDR3 DNA reads as TGTGCCAGCGGGCCCACCACTGAAGCTTTCTTT.

Concerning this clone: A much bigger clone sits one base away, suggesting this may be a read error. J is TRBJ2-3 and V is TRBV5-3; no clear D. TRBV5-3 is an ORF, with its function uncertain. Trimming removed 0 bases at V and 0 bases at J, with 2 bases between. The CDR3 covers 13 residues. This CDR3 reads CARSLVSTDTQYF. The CDR3 DNA sequence: TGTGCCAGAAGCTTGGTTAGCACAGATACGCAGTATTTT.